Presented here are 28 T cell receptor beta chains from one specimen sequenced in a study of monozygotic twins with inflammatory bowel disease (dated by TCRdb to the late 2010s). The library was prepared using 5' RACE. The reads were generated on an Illumina HiSeq 2500. TCRdb reprocessed the reads and provides one entry for every CDR3 protein sequence; no DNA is given. For this sample, the table gives a few hundred thousand distinct CDR3 sequences. The ten largest make up 1.6% of the sample. Input material: blood. The source is a human donor with ulcerative colitis or Crohn's disease, or a healthy co-twin of an affected twin (not recorded which).

The genes are TRBV7-2 and TRBJ2-2. CDR1 is SGHTA and CDR2 is FQGNSA in the germline V gene. This CDR3 is built from 14 residues. The CDR3 region is CASSLRMDTGELFF.

This chain uses TRBV6-1 with TRBJ1-1. CDR1 and CDR2 from the germline V gene are MNHNS and SASEGT. There are 16 residues in the CDR3. The CDR3 reads CASTMAGGSTVAEAFF.

The rearrangement joins TRBV18 to TRBJ2-2. Per the germline V gene, CDR1 is KGHSH and CDR2 is LQKENI. This CDR3 has 13 amino acids. CDR3 in amino acids: CASSPERSGELFF. Together with reference TRBV18 and TRBJ2-2, the CDR3 gives the full variable domain: NAGVMQNPRHLVRRRGQEARLRCSPMKGHSHVYWYRQLPEEGLKFMVYLQKENIIDESGMPKERFSAEFPKEGPSILRIQQVVRGDSAAYFCASSPERSGELFFGEGSRLTVL.

The chain recombines TRBV3-1 with TRBJ1-6; TCRdb's D call, TRBD1, is unchecked because there is no DNA. The length of the CDR3 is 14 residues. Germline V gene sequence: CDR1 LGHDT, CDR2 YNNKEL (reference sequence). The CDR3 sequence is CASSPGQGHSPLHF. The variable domain in full, with the rest retrieved from reference TRBV3-1 and TRBJ1-6, is DTAVSQTPKYLVTQMGNDKSIKCEQNLGHDTMYWYKQDSKKFLKIMFSYNNKELIINETVPNRFSPKSPDKAHLNLHINSLELGDSAVYFCASSPGQGHSPLHFGNGTRLTVT.

The gene calls are TRBV20-1 and TRBJ1-5; TCRdb indicates TRBD1, and absent DNA this call remains unverified. The germline gives CDR1 DFQATT, CDR2 SNEGSKA (reference sequence). This CDR3 contains 14 residues. CDR3 protein: CSAVPRQPPGPQHF.

The chain couples TRBV6-1 to TRBJ2-5. CDR1 is MNHNS, CDR2 SASEGT, per germline. CDR3 length: 14 residues. The CDR3 sequence is CASRFGLGSETQYF.

The chain employs TRBV4-1 and TRBJ2-5; TCRdb selects TRBD1, and the lack of DNA leaves this call unchecked. CDR1 is MGHRA, CDR2 YSYEKL, per germline. The CDR3 contains 15 residues. CDR3 region: CASSQVVRGQETQYF.

V is TRBV18 and J is TRBJ1-5; TCRdb gives TRBD1 as the D gene, but with no DNA this cannot be confirmed. The CDR3 is 13 amino acids. The germline CDR1 and CDR2 sequences are KGHSH and LQKENI. CDR3 region: CASRDTSNQPQHF.

The V and J genes are TRBV18 and TRBJ2-3; the D call from TCRdb, TRBD2, cannot be confirmed without DNA. CDR1 is KGHSH, CDR2 LQKENI, per germline. The CDR3 has 15 amino acids. The CDR3 sequence: CASSLTSGVADTQYF.

The chain is built from TRBV12-3 or TRBV12-4 and TRBJ1-5. This CDR3 is 15 amino acids long. CDR3 amino acids: CASSFELRSNQPQHF.

The chain uses TRBV5-1 and TRBJ2-7; the D call of TRBD2 rests on TCRdb alone, since no DNA is present to check it. The germline gives CDR1 SGHRS, CDR2 YFSETQ. This CDR3 spans 14 amino acids. The CDR3 sequence is CAGSLEAGNYEQYF.

J is TRBJ1-5 and V is TRBV19. In germline, CDR1 is LNHDA, CDR2 SQIVND (reference sequence). The CDR3 has 18 residues. CDR3 loop: CASSTRRGDLLSNQPQHF.

V gene TRBV4-1 combines with J gene TRBJ1-2; TCRdb outputs TRBD1, but without DNA this stays unchecked. Germline CDR1 is MGHRA and CDR2 is YSYEKL. The CDR3 consists of 14 residues. The CDR3 sequence: CASSPGPGNYGYTF.

The chain uses TRBV11-1 and TRBJ2-1; there is no DNA to check the TCRdb D call of TRBD2. The CDR3 runs 20 residues. The germline gives CDR1 SGHAT, CDR2 FQDESV (reference sequence). CDR3 loop: CASSRIPGLAGASDPGEQFF.

The rearrangement links TRBV20-1 to TRBJ1-5; TCRdb names TRBD1, which stays unverified in the absence of DNA. The germline gives CDR1 DFQATT, CDR2 SNEGSKA (reference sequence). The CDR3 runs 14 residues. The chain's CDR3 is CSARATGGVEPQHF.

The chain uses TRBV5-4 and TRBJ1-2; checking the TCRdb D call of TRBD1 is not possible without DNA. The CDR3 covers 15 residues. From germline, CDR1 is SGHNT and CDR2 YYREEE (reference sequence). The CDR3: CASSLGRGRMGGYTF.

This chain joins TRBV3-1 and TRBJ1-5. The CDR3 consists of 15 residues. Germline CDR1 reads LGHDT; CDR2 reads YNNKEL (reference sequence). CDR3: CASSQGHSVNQPQHF.

The rearrangement links TRBV20-1 to TRBJ1-6; TCRdb designates TRBD1, a call that cannot be tested without DNA. Germline V lookup: CDR1 DFQATT, CDR2 SNEGSKA (reference sequence). The length of the CDR3 is 13 residues. The CDR3: CSARDRGFSPLHF.

The rearrangement joins TRBV11-2 to TRBJ2-5; TCRdb's D call of TRBD1 is untestable without DNA. From germline, CDR1 is SGHAT and CDR2 FQNNGV. There are 14 residues in the CDR3. Here the CDR3 reads CASSGSGGQETQYF. The full variable domain, rest sourced from reference TRBV11-2 and TRBJ2-5, is EAGVAQSPRYKIIEKRQSVAFWCNPISGHATLYWYQQILGQGPKLLIQFQNNGVVDDSQLPKDRFSAERLKGVDSTLKIQPAKLEDSAVYLCASSGSGGQETQYFGPGTRLLVL.

The chain combines TRBV7-3 with TRBJ2-1; as DNA is missing, the TRBD1 call by TCRdb cannot be tested. Per germline, CDR1 SGHTA and CDR2 FQGTGA. The length of the CDR3 is 13 residues. This chain's CDR3 is CAPALSSYNEQFF.

The gene calls are TRBV29-1 and TRBJ2-2; TCRdb calls TRBD1, which cannot be checked without DNA. The CDR3 sequence is 14 residues long. The germline gives CDR1 SQVTM, CDR2 ANQGSEA. The CDR3 region is CSVKRTGFGGELFF.

The rearrangement links TRBV7-9 to TRBJ2-7; with no DNA, the TCRdb D assignment of TRBD1 cannot be verified. Germline V lookup: CDR1 SEHNR, CDR2 FQNEAQ (reference sequence). The CDR3 length is 14 residues. The CDR3 spells CASSHQGSSYEQYF.

The gene calls are TRBV27 and TRBJ2-5; the TRBD1 assignment by TCRdb is unverifiable without DNA. Germline CDR1 and CDR2: MNHEY and SMNVEV (reference sequence). CDR3 size: 14 residues. The CDR3 sequence: CASSLGQLQETQYF.

The chain recombines TRBV7-2 with TRBJ2-7; there is no DNA to check the TCRdb D call of TRBD1. This CDR3 is 15 amino acids long. Germline V CDR1 and CDR2: SGHTA, FQGNSA. The CDR3 sequence: CASSFTGMISYEQYF.

The V and J genes are TRBV5-1 and TRBJ2-2; checking the TCRdb D call of TRBD1 is not possible without DNA. This CDR3 is 15 amino acids long. Germline V lookup: CDR1 SGHRS, CDR2 YFSETQ. CDR3 residues: CASSSGDTNTGELFF.

This CDR3 reads CASSLRERTEAFF. The V and J genes are TRBV7-8 and TRBJ1-1; TCRdb names TRBD1, which stays unverified in the absence of DNA. Germline assignment: CDR1 SGHVS and CDR2 FQNEAQ. The CDR3 covers 13 residues.

The V and J genes are TRBV10-3 and TRBJ2-1. The germline CDR1 and CDR2 sequences are ENHRY and SYGVKD. The CDR3 loop spans 12 amino acids. CDR3: CAISARGNEQFF.

The chain is built from TRBV9 and TRBJ2-3. Germline CDR1 is SGDLS and CDR2 is YYNGEE. This CDR3 contains 16 residues. CDR3 residues: CASSSHLRASTDTQYF. Drawing the rest from reference TRBV9 and TRBJ2-3, the complete variable domain is DSGVTQTPKHLITATGQRVTLRCSPRSGDLSVYWYQQSLDQGLQFLIQYYNGEERAKGNILERFSAQQFPDLHSELNLSSLELGDSALYFCASSSHLRASTDTQYFGPGTRLTVL.